The next 9 T cell receptor beta chains were all read from a single sample in a study of T cells of healthy individuals. TCRdb re-analysed the 5' RACE reads in MiXCR, keeping a single row per CDR3 protein. The table lists around 98,000 distinct CDR3 sequences, under 20% of them singletons, with 6% to 8% in the top ten. These receptors were collected from a human donor in good health.

The gene calls are TRBV18 and TRBJ1-3; D gene ambiguous. From germline, CDR1 is KGHSH and CDR2 LQKENI. This CDR3 is 14 amino acids long. V was shortened by 1 base and J by 2 bases, with 6 bases between the two germline ends. The CDR3 coding sequence is TGTGCCAGCTCACCACAGGCGGCTGGAAACACCATATATTTT. Translation gives CASSPQAAGNTIYF. Variable domain in full (rest from reference TRBV18 and TRBJ1-3): NAGVMQNPRHLVRRRGQEARLRCSPMKGHSHVYWYRQLPEEGLKFMVYLQKENIIDESGMPKERFSAEFPKEGPSILRIQQVVRGDSAAYFCASSPQAAGNTIYFGEGSWLTVV.

Many counts were recorded for this clonotype. The chain uses TRBV5-1 and TRBJ2-7; D not certain. Germline lookup yields CDR1 SGHRS and CDR2 YFSETQ. The V end lost 0 bases, the J end lost 2 bases, and 9 bases lay between the germline ends. The CDR3 contains 14 residues. The CDR3 loop reads CASSLGREPYEQYF. The CDR3 DNA sequence: TGCGCCAGCAGCTTGGGTAGGGAACCCTACGAGCAGTACTTC.

This clonotype was counted between two and nine times. The V and J genes are TRBV7-6 and TRBJ1-5; D uncertain. The length of the CDR3 is 14 residues. CDR1 and CDR2 from the germline V gene are SGHVS and FNYEAQ. Trimming cost V 5 bases and J 4 bases, with 12 bases left between them. The CDR3 loop reads CASSPSDGNQPQHF. The CDR3 nucleotides are TGTGCCAGCAGCCCTTCGGACGGAAATCAGCCCCAGCATTTT.

About this clonotype: Possible read error: a much larger clone is one base away. The CDR3 spells CASSFGTGSYNEQFF. The CDR3 DNA reads as TGTGCCAGCAGCTTCGGGACAGGGTCGTACAATGAGCAGTTCTTC. The rearrangement uses TRBV5-6 and TRBJ2-1; 9 positions match TRBD1. The V gene's germline CDR1 is SGHDT and CDR2 YYEEEE. V lost 2 bases to trimming and J lost 4 bases; unmatched junction nucleotides: 4. The length of the CDR3 is 15 residues.

CDR3 in DNA: TGTGCCATCAGGGGGACAGGGGGCACAGATACGCAGTATTTT. It encodes CAIRGTGGTDTQYF. This rearrangement joins TRBV10-3 to TRBJ2-3, with TRBD1 matching over 10 bases. After removal of 6 bases from V and 1 base from J, the junction contained 1 base not matched to a gene. The CDR3 runs to 14 residues. CDR1 ENHRY and CDR2 SYGVKD come from the germline V gene.

This clonotype has a handful of counts. The chain uses TRBV5-1 and TRBJ2-2; 9 nucleotides line up with TRBD1. Germline-derived CDR1 and CDR2 are SGHRS and YFSETQ. The CDR3 is made up of 15 amino acids. Germline trimming cut 3 bases from V and 5 bases from J; bases unmatched to any gene: 5. The CDR3 region has the DNA TGCGCCAGCAGCTCCGGGACAGGGATTACCGGGGAGCTGTTTTTT. This codes for CASSSGTGITGELFF.

This clonotype was counted only a few times. The chain carries TRBV3-1 and TRBJ2-1; D remains ambiguous. V lost 0 bases and J 4 bases, leaving 7 bases between the germline ends. CDR1 is LGHDT and CDR2 is YNNKEL in the germline V gene (reference sequence). The CDR3 runs to 14 residues. The CDR3 region is CASSQDSSYNEQFF. CDR3 nucleotide sequence: TGTGCCAGCAGCCAAGATTCGAGTTACAATGAGCAGTTCTTC.

In this sample, this clonotype turned up a few times. The chain couples TRBV27 to TRBJ2-6, with D unresolved. Germline lookup yields CDR1 MNHEY and CDR2 SMNVEV (reference sequence). The CDR3 has 18 residues. V was shortened by 3 bases and J by 1 base, with 16 bases between the two germline ends. In DNA, the CDR3 is TGTGCCAGCAGTTTGGGCAGACAAATCCTTTCTGGGGCCAACGTCCTGACTTTC. It is translated as CASSLGRQILSGANVLTF.

In this sample, this clonotype turned up a few times. This chain connects TRBV6-2 or TRBV6-3 to TRBJ1-1; the D is unclear. V dropped 6 bases and J dropped 6 bases, with 14 bases sitting between them. The CDR3 runs to 13 residues. CDR1 is MNHEY, CDR2 SVGEGT, per germline. As DNA, the CDR3 is TGTGCCAGCAGCCTAACAAGGACTTCTGAAGCTTTCTTT. Translating gives CASSLTRTSEAFF.